This T cell receptor (beta chain) was captured in a study of cytotoxic CD8 clonotypes in ibrutinib-treated CLL. Study-wide background: Results showed about 24 partial and 2 complete responses; following median about 68 months, approximately 15 remained remitted, approximately 12 advanced.

The CDR3 contains 14 residues. Trimming stripped 1 base from V and 0 bases from J, with 8 bases between. Germline V gives CDR1 SGHNT, CDR2 YYREEE (reference sequence). Sequencing was performed with immunoSEQ multiplex PCR; in TCRdb, only in-frame clones are kept and a portion is missing. The sample shows approximately 340,000 clones, 67% of them seen only once. This clone has only a few counts. Its specificity is unknown. Other DNA sequences in the same sample also yield this CDR3. Findings and limits, study-wide: The study found clonality rose at ibrutinib response, then fell toward baseline at progression. Among the clonotypes, public ones were uncommon and contracted or held stable on treatment.

The sequenced sample was PBMCs, obtained after 36 months of ibrutinib treatment. The sequence derives from a human donor with chronic lymphocytic leukemia. This sequence joins TRBV5-4 and TRBJ2-7; D not resolved. CDR3 DNA: TGTGCCAGCAGCTTGTACGGAACCTCCTACGAGCAGTACTTC. This encodes CASSLYGTSYEQYF.